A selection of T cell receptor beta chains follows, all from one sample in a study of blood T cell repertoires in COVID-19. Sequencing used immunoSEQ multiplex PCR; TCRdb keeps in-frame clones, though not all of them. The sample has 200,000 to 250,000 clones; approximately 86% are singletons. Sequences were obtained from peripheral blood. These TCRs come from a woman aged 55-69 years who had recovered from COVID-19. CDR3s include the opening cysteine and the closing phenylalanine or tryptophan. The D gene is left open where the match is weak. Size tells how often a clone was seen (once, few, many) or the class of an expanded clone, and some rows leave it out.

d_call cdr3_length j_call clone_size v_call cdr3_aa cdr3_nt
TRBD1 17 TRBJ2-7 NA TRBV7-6 CASGPGQGSPHSYEQYF TGTGCCAGCGGTCCGGGACAGGGGTCTCCTCACTCCTACGAGCAGTACTTC
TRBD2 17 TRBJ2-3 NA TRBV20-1 CSASLLRGAPRGHTQYF TGCAGTGCTAGTTTGCTGCGGGGGGCCCCTCGTGGACATACGCAGTATTTT
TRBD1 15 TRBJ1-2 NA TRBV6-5 CASSSPGQGAYGYTF TGTGCCAGCAGCTCTCCGGGACAGGGGGCTTATGGCTACACCTTC
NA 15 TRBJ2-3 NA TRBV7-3 CASSLRGTSTDTQYF TGTGCCAGCAGCCTGAGAGGAACTAGCACAGATACGCAGTATTTT
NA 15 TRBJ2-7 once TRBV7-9 CASSLALVSTGEQYF TGTGCCAGCAGCTTAGCGCTGGTTTCCACGGGAGAGCAGTACTTC
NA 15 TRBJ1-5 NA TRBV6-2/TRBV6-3 CASSYPGYGNQPQHF TGTGCCAGCAGTTACCCAGGGTATGGCAATCAGCCCCAGCATTTT
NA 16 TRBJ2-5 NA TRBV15 CATSRFGGQGQETQYF TGTGCCACCAGCAGATTCGGTGGGCAGGGGCAAGAGACCCAGTACTTC
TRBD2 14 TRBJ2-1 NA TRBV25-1 CASSGAGPHNEQFF TGTGCCAGCAGTGGAGCGGGACCGCACAATGAGCAGTTCTTC
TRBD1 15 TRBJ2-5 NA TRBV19 CASSTLSTGGETQYF TGTGCCAGTAGTACACTATCGACAGGGGGTGAGACCCAGTACTTC
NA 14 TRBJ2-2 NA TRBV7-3 CASSLVLNTGELFF TGTGCCAGCAGCTTAGTCCTAAACACCGGGGAGCTGTTTTTT
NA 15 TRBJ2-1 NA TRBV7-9 CASSLVRGPVDEQFF TGTGCCAGCAGCTTGGTGCGGGGGCCCGTCGATGAGCAGTTCTTC
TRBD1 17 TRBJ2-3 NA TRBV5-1 CASSLYTGTDNTDTQYF TGCGCCAGCAGCTTGTATACCGGGACAGACAACACAGATACGCAGTATTTT
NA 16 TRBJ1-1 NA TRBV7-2 CASSLGTWGGNTEAFF TGTGCCAGCAGCTTAGGGACCTGGGGGGGGAACACTGAAGCTTTCTTT
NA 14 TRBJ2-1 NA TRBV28 CASSSAELANEQFF TGTGCCAGCAGTTCCGCAGAACTAGCTAATGAGCAGTTCTTC
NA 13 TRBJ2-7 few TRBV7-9 CASSLGDRLLQYF TGTGCCAGCAGCTTAGGCGACAGGCTCCTTCAGTACTTC
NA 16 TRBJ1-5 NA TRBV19 CASSIDRGMGNQPQHF TGTGCCAGTAGTATAGATCGAGGGATGGGCAATCAGCCCCAGCATTTT
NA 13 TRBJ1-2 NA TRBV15 CATSRDADYGYTF TGTGCCACCAGCAGAGATGCGGACTATGGCTACACCTTC
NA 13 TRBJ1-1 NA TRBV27 CASSLSSGATPFF TGTGCCAGCAGTTTAAGTTCAGGGGCTACTCCTTTCTTT
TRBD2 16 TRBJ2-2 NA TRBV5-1 CASSLPSGGTTGELFF TGCGCCAGCAGCTTGCCTAGCGGGGGAACCACCGGGGAGCTGTTTTTT
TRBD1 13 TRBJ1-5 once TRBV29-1 CSVAGQGLQPQHF TGCAGCGTTGCGGGACAGGGCCTGCAGCCCCAGCATTTT
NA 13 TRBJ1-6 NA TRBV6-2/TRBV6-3 CASSYVGGSPLHF TGTGCCAGCAGTTACGTGGGGGGGTCACCCCTCCACTTT
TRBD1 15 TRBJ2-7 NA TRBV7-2 CASSLKGGDSYEQYF TGTGCCAGCAGCTTAAAAGGGGGCGATTCCTACGAGCAGTACTTC
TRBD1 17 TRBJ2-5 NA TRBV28 CASITGQGNLYQETQYF TGTGCCAGCATCACGGGACAGGGGAACCTCTACCAAGAGACCCAGTACTTC
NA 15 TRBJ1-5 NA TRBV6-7 CASTPDGGGNQPQHF TGTGCCAGCACACCGGATGGAGGTGGGAATCAGCCCCAGCATTTT
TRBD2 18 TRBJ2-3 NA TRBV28 CASSFPRRGISSTDTQYF TGTGCCAGCAGTTTCCCCCGGCGGGGGATATCTAGCACAGATACGCAGTATTTT